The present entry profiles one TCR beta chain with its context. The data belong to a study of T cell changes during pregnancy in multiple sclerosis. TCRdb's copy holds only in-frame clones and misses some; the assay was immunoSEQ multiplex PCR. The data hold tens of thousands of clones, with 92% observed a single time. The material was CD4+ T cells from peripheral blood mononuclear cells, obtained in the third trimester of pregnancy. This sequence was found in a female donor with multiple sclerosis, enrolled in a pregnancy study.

The CDR3 loop reads CSALSYTQYF. CDR3 in DNA: TGCAGCGCTCTTTCTTATACGCAGTATTTT. The chain recombines TRBV29-1 with TRBJ2-3; no firm D call. V was clipped by 7 bases and J by 7 bases, with 9 bases between them. Germline V gives CDR1 SQVTM, CDR2 ANQGSEA. The CDR3 consists of 10 residues.